A selection of T cell receptor beta chains follows, all from one sample in a study of human T cells and chemical hapten exposure. TCRdb recomputed calls from the RACE reads with MiXCR, one row per CDR3 protein. Altogether over 85,000 distinct CDR3 sequences are present, roughly 12% being singletons, with the ten largest covering roughly 2%. This specimen was whole blood, taken in connection with sensitization to the hapten diphenylcyclopropenone (DPC). The source of these receptors is a middle-aged woman with alopecia areata. Some clones in this sample may be carry-over from other donors' samples. Each CDR3 is given with its conserved first and last residue.

cdr3_aa: CSVRDTYEQYF
cdr3_length: 11
v_call: TRBV29-1
j_call: TRBJ2-7

cdr3_aa: CASSPRDRHNEQFF
cdr3_length: 14
v_call: TRBV7-9
j_call: TRBJ2-1

cdr3_aa: CASSVDQGSNEQFF
cdr3_length: 14
v_call: TRBV9
j_call: TRBJ2-1

cdr3_aa: CASSPRTDLGGTDTQYF
cdr3_length: 17
v_call: TRBV11-2
j_call: TRBJ2-3

cdr3_aa: CASSLYEGTGELFF
cdr3_length: 14
v_call: TRBV7-3
j_call: TRBJ2-2

cdr3_aa: CSATGSLSNQPQHF
cdr3_length: 14
v_call: TRBV20-1
j_call: TRBJ1-5

cdr3_aa: CASSQVEIRASEQFF
cdr3_length: 15
v_call: TRBV4-3
j_call: TRBJ2-1

cdr3_aa: CASSPQGADSPLHF
cdr3_length: 14
v_call: TRBV27
j_call: TRBJ1-6

cdr3_aa: CARNNEQFF
cdr3_length: 9
v_call: TRBV24-1
j_call: TRBJ2-1

cdr3_aa: CASSDLGLSEYEQYF
cdr3_length: 15
v_call: TRBV2
j_call: TRBJ2-7

cdr3_aa: CALGRRFGSYEQYF
cdr3_length: 14
v_call: TRBV6-2/TRBV6-3
j_call: TRBJ2-7

cdr3_aa: CASSWDLFSNQPQHF
cdr3_length: 15
v_call: TRBV5-5
j_call: TRBJ1-5

cdr3_aa: CASRLTGTGSYEQYF
cdr3_length: 15
v_call: TRBV5-1
j_call: TRBJ2-7

cdr3_aa: CASSGSTSSNEQYF
cdr3_length: 14
v_call: TRBV2
j_call: TRBJ2-7

cdr3_aa: CASSPAGRRGDEQFF
cdr3_length: 15
v_call: TRBV5-8
j_call: TRBJ2-1

cdr3_aa: CASSPGWGREGNTQYF
cdr3_length: 16
v_call: TRBV7-9
j_call: TRBJ2-3

cdr3_aa: CASSLMGGSTEAFF
cdr3_length: 14
v_call: TRBV12-3/TRBV12-4
j_call: TRBJ1-1

cdr3_aa: CASSPRYTVSTDTQYF
cdr3_length: 16
v_call: TRBV7-8
j_call: TRBJ2-3

cdr3_aa: CAWERRQGTAGNTIYF
cdr3_length: 16
v_call: TRBV30
j_call: TRBJ1-3

cdr3_aa: CASSQARGLYNEQFF
cdr3_length: 15
v_call: TRBV3-1
j_call: TRBJ2-1

cdr3_aa: CASSGDAWGEQYF
cdr3_length: 13
v_call: TRBV7-8
j_call: TRBJ2-7

cdr3_aa: CASSLGQTLTYEQYF
cdr3_length: 15
v_call: TRBV5-6
j_call: TRBJ2-7

cdr3_aa: CASSQQGYGYTF
cdr3_length: 12
v_call: TRBV12-3/TRBV12-4
j_call: TRBJ1-2

cdr3_aa: CASRIAGGSYNEQFF
cdr3_length: 15
v_call: TRBV6-2/TRBV6-3
j_call: TRBJ2-1

cdr3_aa: CASSRMDYGYTF
cdr3_length: 12
v_call: TRBV5-6
j_call: TRBJ1-2

cdr3_aa: CASSPNYQPQHF
cdr3_length: 12
v_call: TRBV28
j_call: TRBJ1-5

cdr3_aa: CAWRERGQAYQPQHF
cdr3_length: 15
v_call: TRBV30
j_call: TRBJ1-5

cdr3_aa: CASSLTLLNTEAFF
cdr3_length: 14
v_call: TRBV2
j_call: TRBJ1-1

cdr3_aa: CASRGGNTQYF
cdr3_length: 11
v_call: TRBV4-2
j_call: TRBJ2-3

cdr3_aa: CSVGAGTDTQYF
cdr3_length: 12
v_call: TRBV29-1
j_call: TRBJ2-3

cdr3_aa: CATSGRGNEQFF
cdr3_length: 12
v_call: TRBV24-1
j_call: TRBJ2-1

cdr3_aa: CSVGFGRAQETQYF
cdr3_length: 14
v_call: TRBV29-1
j_call: TRBJ2-5

cdr3_aa: CAISKGGGTENQPQHF
cdr3_length: 16
v_call: TRBV10-3
j_call: TRBJ1-5

cdr3_aa: CASSSTGGGIYGYTF
cdr3_length: 15
v_call: TRBV7-2
j_call: TRBJ1-2

cdr3_aa: CASSFEGYNEQFF
cdr3_length: 13
v_call: TRBV7-8
j_call: TRBJ2-1

cdr3_aa: CASSLTVNEQFF
cdr3_length: 12
v_call: TRBV5-1
j_call: TRBJ2-1

cdr3_aa: CASSRTSGDTQYF
cdr3_length: 13
v_call: TRBV7-3
j_call: TRBJ2-3

cdr3_aa: CASSYGLSGLARVNSHNEQFF
cdr3_length: 21
v_call: TRBV6-5
j_call: TRBJ2-1

cdr3_aa: CASSFVSGTLFEQFF
cdr3_length: 15
v_call: TRBV12-3/TRBV12-4
j_call: TRBJ2-1

cdr3_aa: CASSLGTGGGYEQYF
cdr3_length: 15
v_call: TRBV18
j_call: TRBJ2-7

cdr3_aa: CASSPYGTEKTYEQYF
cdr3_length: 16
v_call: TRBV4-2
j_call: TRBJ2-7

cdr3_aa: CASSWGGEGSPLHF
cdr3_length: 14
v_call: TRBV28
j_call: TRBJ1-6

cdr3_aa: CASSQDRLAGEQYF
cdr3_length: 14
v_call: TRBV4-1
j_call: TRBJ2-7

cdr3_aa: CASSPDTGGITAFF
cdr3_length: 14
v_call: TRBV9
j_call: TRBJ1-1

cdr3_aa: CASSPTGGSTGELFF
cdr3_length: 15
v_call: TRBV12-3/TRBV12-4
j_call: TRBJ2-2

cdr3_aa: CASSLFSNTEAFF
cdr3_length: 13
v_call: TRBV27
j_call: TRBJ1-1

cdr3_aa: CASSVQTYEQYF
cdr3_length: 12
v_call: TRBV7-9
j_call: TRBJ2-7

cdr3_aa: CASSPNGRVGEAFF
cdr3_length: 14
v_call: TRBV7-3
j_call: TRBJ1-1

cdr3_aa: CASSEWGTGVEKLFF
cdr3_length: 15
v_call: TRBV25-1
j_call: TRBJ1-4

cdr3_aa: CASRPPPGRKYEQYF
cdr3_length: 15
v_call: TRBV6-2/TRBV6-3
j_call: TRBJ2-7

cdr3_aa: CASTSTMGTEQYF
cdr3_length: 13
v_call: TRBV5-1
j_call: TRBJ2-7

cdr3_aa: CASSYAQGLSYEQYF
cdr3_length: 15
v_call: TRBV6-2/TRBV6-3
j_call: TRBJ2-7

cdr3_aa: CASSSRVRGSIEQYF
cdr3_length: 15
v_call: TRBV27
j_call: TRBJ2-7

cdr3_aa: CASSHRGSTDTQYF
cdr3_length: 14
v_call: TRBV13
j_call: TRBJ2-3

cdr3_aa: CASSITSHSTDTQYF
cdr3_length: 15
v_call: TRBV12-3/TRBV12-4
j_call: TRBJ2-3

cdr3_aa: CASGGTSGSNEQFF
cdr3_length: 14
v_call: TRBV4-1
j_call: TRBJ2-1

cdr3_aa: CASTRTSLETQYF
cdr3_length: 13
v_call: TRBV6-2/TRBV6-3
j_call: TRBJ2-5

cdr3_aa: CASSLLAGDTDTQYF
cdr3_length: 15
v_call: TRBV7-2
j_call: TRBJ2-3